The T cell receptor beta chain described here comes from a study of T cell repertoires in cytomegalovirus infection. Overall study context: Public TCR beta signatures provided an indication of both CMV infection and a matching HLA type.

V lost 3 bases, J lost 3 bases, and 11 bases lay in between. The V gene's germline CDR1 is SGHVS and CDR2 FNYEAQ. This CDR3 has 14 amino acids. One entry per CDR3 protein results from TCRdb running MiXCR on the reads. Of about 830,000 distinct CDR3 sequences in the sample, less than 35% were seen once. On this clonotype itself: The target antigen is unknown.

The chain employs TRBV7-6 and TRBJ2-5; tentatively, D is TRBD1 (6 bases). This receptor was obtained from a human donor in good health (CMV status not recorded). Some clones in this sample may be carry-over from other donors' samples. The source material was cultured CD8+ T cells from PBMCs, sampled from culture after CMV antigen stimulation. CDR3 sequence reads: CASSFRGGEETQYF. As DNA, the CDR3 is TGTGCCAGCAGCTTTAGAGGGGGAGAAGAGACCCAGTACTTC.